One sample yielded the 27 T cell receptor beta chains listed below, sequenced in a study of identical twins. In TCRdb, the 5' RACE reads were re-called with MiXCR into one record per CDR3 protein. The sample holds about 810,000 distinct CDR3 sequences, more than 9% seen once. These same records also appear under a second study, on yellow fever vaccine responses in identical twins.

The sample taken for sequencing was PBMCs. These receptors came from a young woman in good health.

This clonotype was picked up many times. The chain has TRBV12-3 or TRBV12-4 and TRBJ1-4, with a tentative D call TRBD1 (6 bases). The CDR3 loop spans 13 amino acids. The germline V and J ends were trimmed by 6 bases and 3 bases, with 8 bases remaining between them. The CDR3 spells CASRGTSNEKLFF. The CDR3 DNA sequence: TGTGCCAGCAGGGGGACATCTAATGAAAAACTGTTTTTT.

This clonotype was observed at least ten times. This chain connects TRBV12-3 or TRBV12-4 to TRBJ2-5, with a weak D call TRBD1 (5 bases). Trimming shortened V by 2 bases and J by 0 bases, and 7 bases separated the two germline ends. The CDR3 has 14 amino acids. The CDR3 bases are TGTGCCAGCAGTTTACAGGGATACCAAGAGACCCAGTACTTC. Translation gives CASSLQGYQETQYF.

The sample holds many counts of this clonotype. This chain joins TRBV6-1 and TRBJ1-2, with 7 nucleotides matching TRBD1. With V trimmed by 6 bases and J by 5 bases, 18 bases remained unmatched. The CDR3 runs to 17 residues. Germline assignment: CDR1 MNHNS and CDR2 SASEGT. The DNA of the CDR3 is TGTGCCAGCAGACTGACAGGGCTCGAGAGCAATCGGTATGGCTACACCTTC. It is translated as CASRLTGLESNRYGYTF.

The chain recombines TRBV6-1 with TRBJ2-3, with D tentatively TRBD1 or TRBD2 (6 bases each). The CDR3 covers 15 residues. Germline CDR1 and CDR2: MNHNS and SASEGT. V was shortened by 3 bases and J by 3 bases, with 13 bases between the two germline ends. CDR3 nucleotides: TGTGCCAGCAGTGAGCCGGGGGCGCCGACAGATACGCAGTATTTT. It translates to CASSEPGAPTDTQYF.

A few counts support this clonotype. The chain recombines TRBV4-2 with TRBJ2-7, with TRBD1 identical over 12 bases. Germline V lookup: CDR1 LGHNA, CDR2 YNFKEQ. There are 21 residues in the CDR3. With V trimmed by 1 base and J by 5 bases, 21 bases remained unmatched. The CDR3 nucleotides are TGTGCCAGCAGCCAAGCTCCCTTTCCACCGGGACAGGGGGCCGGACTCGACGAGCAGTACTTC. Its translation: CASSQAPFPPGQGAGLDEQYF.

This clonotype has a handful of counts. The V and J genes are TRBV6-1 and TRBJ2-2; 14 bases are a match to TRBD2. With 8 bases clipped from V and 4 bases from J, the junction kept 12 bases outside the gene matches. CDR1 is MNHNS and CDR2 is SASEGT in the germline V gene. The CDR3 has 18 residues. As DNA, the CDR3 is TGTGCCAGCTCGAAAACCGGGACTAGCGGGAGCTCCACCGGGGAGCTGTTTTTT. Amino acids: CASSKTGTSGSSTGELFF.

The sample holds a few counts of this clonotype. The gene calls are TRBV5-1 and TRBJ2-2; either TRBD1 or TRBD2 may supply D (5 bases each). Germline V CDR1 and CDR2: SGHRS, YFSETQ. This CDR3 is built from 14 residues. The ends were cut back, 2 bases at V and 4 bases at J, with 9 bases in the middle. The CDR3 DNA sequence: TGCGCCAGCAGCTTCGGGGACGGCACCGGGGAGCTGTTTTTT. Amino acid sequence: CASSFGDGTGELFF.

Only a few counts were recorded for this clonotype. J is TRBJ1-5 and V is TRBV7-9, with 8 bases identical to TRBD1. The V gene's germline CDR1 is SEHNR and CDR2 FQNEAQ (reference sequence). The ends lost 2 bases at V and 5 bases at J; junction bases unmatched: 5. The CDR3 is made up of 15 amino acids. In nucleotides, the CDR3 is TGTGCCAGCAGCTTAAGACAGGGGCACGATCAGCCCCAGCATTTT. Translating gives CASSLRQGHDQPQHF.

This clonotype has ten or more counts. This rearrangement joins TRBV6-5 to TRBJ2-7; D unresolved. The germline gives CDR1 MNHEY, CDR2 SVGAGI. The CDR3 has 13 amino acids. V was trimmed by 2 bases and J by 0 bases, leaving 5 bases between them. The CDR3 coding sequence is TGTGCCAGCAGTTACCGCGGCTCCTACGAGCAGTACTTC. It translates to CASSYRGSYEQYF.

The chain employs TRBV12-3 or TRBV12-4 and TRBJ1-4, with D unclear. V lost 8 bases to trimming and J lost 4 bases, with 11 bases between them. This CDR3 is 13 amino acids long. CDR3 sequence (DNA): TGTGCCAGCGGTTGGGTTGTTAATGAAAAACTGTTTTTT. Translation gives CASGWVVNEKLFF.

This clonotype appeared a few times. CDR3 nucleotides: TGCAGCGCGGCCGCGGCCGGCTCTGGAAACACCATATATTTT. Amino acids: CSAAAAGSGNTIYF. The genes are TRBV29-1 and TRBJ1-3; D unclear. CDR1 SQVTM and CDR2 ANQGSEA come from the germline V gene. The V and J ends lost 7 bases and 0 bases respectively, with 13 bases between them. This CDR3 comprises 14 residues.

The V and J genes are TRBV5-4 and TRBJ2-5; D remains unclear. The V end lost 1 base, the J end lost 6 bases, and 7 bases lay between the germline ends. The germline V gene has CDR1 SGHNT and CDR2 YYREEE (reference sequence). This CDR3 spans 12 amino acids. The CDR3 loop is CASSLSMKTQYF. The CDR3, as DNA: TGTGCCAGCAGCTTGTCGATGAAGACCCAGTACTTC.

Only a few counts were recorded for this clonotype. The V and J genes are TRBV3-1 and TRBJ2-7; 10 bases are a match to TRBD2. The CDR3 covers 17 residues. V gave up 1 base and J gave up 9 bases; unmatched junction bases: 15. Germline CDR1 reads LGHDT; CDR2 reads YNNKEL (reference sequence). The CDR3 bases are TGTGCCAGCAGCCAAGGTTTCTCTAGCGGGAGCTCGCCAGGGCAGTACTTC. This encodes CASSQGFSSGSSPGQYF.

The CDR3 bases are TGTGCCAGCAGTTTAACCCACGACAAAGCTCCCTACGAGCAGTACTTC. Protein product: CASSLTHDKAPYEQYF. This chain links TRBV27 with TRBJ2-7, with no clear D. The CDR3 runs 16 residues. The V end lost 2 bases, the J end lost 2 bases, and 16 bases lay between the germline ends. CDR1 is MNHEY and CDR2 is SMNVEV in the germline V gene (reference sequence).

This sequence joins TRBV28 and TRBJ2-7, with D tentatively TRBD2 (6 bases). Germline V gene sequence: CDR1 MDHEN, CDR2 SYDVKM. The CDR3 is 15 amino acids. V was cut by 3 bases and J by 2 bases, with 14 bases left in between. CDR3 loop: CASSLKPGGTYEQYF. The CDR3, as DNA: TGTGCCAGCAGTTTGAAACCTGGCGGGACCTACGAGCAGTACTTC.

This clonotype was observed a few times. The chain links TRBV6-1 to TRBJ1-1, with D maybe TRBD1 (5 bases). Germline lookup yields CDR1 MNHNS and CDR2 SASEGT. V was shortened by 3 bases and J by 7 bases, with 24 bases between the two germline ends. This CDR3 is 17 amino acids long. The CDR3 DNA sequence: TGTGCCAGCAGTGATGGGGGTCTTATGAGGGAGCGTAGTGAAGCTTTCTTT. This gives the protein CASSDGGLMRERSEAFF.

This clonotype was seen a few times. The J gene is TRBJ2-5, the V gene TRBV12-3 or TRBV12-4; D call uncertain. V lost 7 bases, J lost 4 bases, and 28 bases lay in between. The CDR3 totals 18 residues. The CDR3 DNA is TGTGCCAGCACCTTTCTGCTATCACAGAGGCTAAACATAGAGACCCAGTACTTC. It encodes CASTFLLSQRLNIETQYF.

In its sample, this clonotype was seen a few times. The genes are TRBV5-1 and TRBJ2-1; no clear D gene. The CDR3 length is 14 residues. The germline V gene encodes CDR1 SGHRS and CDR2 YFSETQ. With 1 base removed from V and 5 bases from J, the gap between germline ends came to 10 bases. Here the CDR3 reads CASSLTPDHNEQFF. CDR3 DNA sequence: TGCGCCAGCAGCTTGACCCCTGACCACAATGAGCAGTTCTTC.

The chain joins TRBV2 to TRBJ1-2; D is uncertain. CDR3 length: 11 residues. Trimming pared 7 bases from V and 2 bases from J, leaving 5 bases between. Per the germline V gene, CDR1 is SNHLY and CDR2 is FYNNEI. CDR3 sequence reads: CASISNYGYTF. The CDR3 bases are TGTGCCAGCATCAGCAACTATGGCTACACCTTC.

The chain links TRBV5-1 to TRBJ1-1; a possible D gene is TRBD1 (5 bases). This CDR3 comprises 15 residues. V was cut by 0 bases and J by 5 bases, with 14 bases left in between. Germline V lookup: CDR1 SGHRS, CDR2 YFSETQ. Here the CDR3 DNA reads TGCGCCAGCAGCTTGGCCTTTAGGGGCGGAACTGAAGCTTTCTTT. Translation: CASSLAFRGGTEAFF.

This clonotype occurred a few times. The chain couples TRBV10-1 to TRBJ2-5; 9 positions agree with TRBD2. The CDR3 length is 15 residues. V trimming: 0 bases; J trimming: 1 base; junction bases outside the gene matches: 0. Germline V gene data show CDR1 as WNHNN and CDR2 as SYGVQD (reference sequence). CDR3 sequence reads: CASSESLAGQETQYF. As DNA, the CDR3 is TGCGCCAGCAGTGAGTCACTAGCGGGCCAAGAGACCCAGTACTTC.

This clonotype turned up a few times. The chain joins TRBV21-1 to TRBJ2-7; the table's D call, TRBD1, has no DNA check behind it. TRBV21-1 has pseudogene status. The CDR3 has 15 amino acids. The CDR3 DNA reads TGTGCCAGCAGCAAAGAGGGTCAGGGGACCTACGAGCAGTACGTC. Its protein product is CASSKEGQGTYEQYV.

This clonotype appeared many times. The genes are TRBV4-1 and TRBJ2-5; D may correspond to TRBD1 or TRBD2 (5 bases each). Trimming took 1 base from V and 1 from J, leaving 13 bases between them. The CDR3 has 16 amino acids. Germline CDR1 is MGHRA and CDR2 is YSYEKL. As DNA, the CDR3 is TGCGCCAGCAGCCAAGGGGGTGGGGGATTCCAAGAGACCCAGTACTTC. It encodes CASSQGGGGFQETQYF.

The chain links TRBV3-1 to TRBJ2-5, with TRBD2 matching over 7 bases. The V gene end was trimmed by 4 bases and the J gene end by 3 bases; junction bases not matched to a gene: 11. The CDR3 sequence is 16 residues long. From germline, CDR1 is LGHDT and CDR2 YNNKEL (reference sequence). Here the CDR3 reads CASSRDWGGRKETQYF. The CDR3 DNA sequence: TGTGCCAGCAGCCGGGATTGGGGGGGAAGGAAAGAGACCCAGTACTTC.

This chain uses TRBV6-5 with TRBJ2-3; 14 bases map to TRBD2. Germline CDR1 is MNHEY and CDR2 is SVGAGI. Losses at the gene ends were 2 bases for V and 4 bases for J; bases not matched to a gene: 2. There are 16 residues in the CDR3. CDR3 sequence reads: CASSYGTSGGSDTQYF. CDR3 sequence (DNA): TGTGCCAGCAGTTACGGGACTAGCGGGGGTTCAGATACGCAGTATTTT.

This chain connects TRBV7-9 to TRBJ2-2; perhaps TRBD1 as D (6 bases). This CDR3 comprises 15 residues. V was shortened by 5 bases and J by 2 bases, with 12 bases between the two germline ends. CDR1 is SEHNR, CDR2 FQNEAQ, per germline (reference sequence). The DNA of the CDR3 is TGTGCCAGCAGCGCCCGACAGGCCAACACCGGGGAGCTGTTTTTT. Translated, it gives CASSARQANTGELFF.

This chain connects TRBV28 to TRBJ2-7; 9 bases are shared with TRBD1. The CDR3 is 16 amino acids. In germline, CDR1 is MDHEN, CDR2 SYDVKM. With 5 bases clipped from V and 11 bases from J, the junction kept 19 bases outside the gene matches. CDR3 amino acids: CASSIGQGRRGYVEYF. The CDR3 DNA follows: TGTGCCAGCAGTATCGGACAGGGGAGACGTGGCTACGTGGAGTACTTC. Full variable domain (remainder filled in from reference TRBV28 and TRBJ2-7): DVKVTQSSRYLVKRTGEKVFLECVQDMDHENMFWYRQDPGLGLRLIYFSYDVKMKEKGDIPEGYSVSREKKERFSLILESASTNQTSMYLCASSIGQGRRGYVEYFGPGTRLTVT.